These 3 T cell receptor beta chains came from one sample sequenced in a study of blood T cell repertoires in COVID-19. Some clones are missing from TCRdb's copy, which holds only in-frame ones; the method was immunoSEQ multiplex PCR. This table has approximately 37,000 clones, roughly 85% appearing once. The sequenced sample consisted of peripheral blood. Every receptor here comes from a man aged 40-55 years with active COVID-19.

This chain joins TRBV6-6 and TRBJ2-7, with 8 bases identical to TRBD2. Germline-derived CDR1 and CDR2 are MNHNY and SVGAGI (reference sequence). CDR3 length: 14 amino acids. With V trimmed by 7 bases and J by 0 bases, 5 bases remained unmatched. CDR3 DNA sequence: TGTGCCAGCATGCGGGAGGTTAGCTCCTACGAGCAGTACTTC. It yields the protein CASMREVSSYEQYF.

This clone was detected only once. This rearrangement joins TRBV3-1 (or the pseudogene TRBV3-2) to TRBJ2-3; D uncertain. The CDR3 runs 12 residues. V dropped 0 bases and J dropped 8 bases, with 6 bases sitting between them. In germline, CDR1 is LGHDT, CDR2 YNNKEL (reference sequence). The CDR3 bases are TGTGCCAGCAGCCAAGAGAGAGGTACGCAGTATTTT. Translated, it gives CASSQERGTQYF.

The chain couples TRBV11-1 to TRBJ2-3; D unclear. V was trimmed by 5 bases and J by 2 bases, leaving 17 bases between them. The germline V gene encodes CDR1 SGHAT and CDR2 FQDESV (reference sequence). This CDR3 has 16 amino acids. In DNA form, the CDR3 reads TGTGCCAGCAGCCACCCCAGGAAAGAGAACACAGATACGCAGTATTTT. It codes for CASSHPRKENTDTQYF.